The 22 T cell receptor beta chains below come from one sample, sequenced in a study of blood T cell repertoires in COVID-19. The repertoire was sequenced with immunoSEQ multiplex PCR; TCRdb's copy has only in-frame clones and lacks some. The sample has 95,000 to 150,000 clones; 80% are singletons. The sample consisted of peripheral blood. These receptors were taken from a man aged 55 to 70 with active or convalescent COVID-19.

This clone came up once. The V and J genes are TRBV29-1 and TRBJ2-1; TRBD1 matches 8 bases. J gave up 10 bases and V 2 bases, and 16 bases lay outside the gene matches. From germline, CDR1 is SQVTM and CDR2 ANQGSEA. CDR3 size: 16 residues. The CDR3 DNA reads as TGCAGCGTTGAATGGAATGCCAGGGGGCAGATGGGGGAGCAGTTCTTC. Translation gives CSVEWNARGQMGEQFF.

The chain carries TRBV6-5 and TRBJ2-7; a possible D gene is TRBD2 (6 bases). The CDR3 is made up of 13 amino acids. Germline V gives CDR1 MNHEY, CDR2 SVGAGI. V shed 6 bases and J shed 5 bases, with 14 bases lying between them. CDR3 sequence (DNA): TGTGCCAGCAGCTTGGGAGGTGGGCACGAGCAGTACTTC. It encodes CASSLGGGHEQYF.

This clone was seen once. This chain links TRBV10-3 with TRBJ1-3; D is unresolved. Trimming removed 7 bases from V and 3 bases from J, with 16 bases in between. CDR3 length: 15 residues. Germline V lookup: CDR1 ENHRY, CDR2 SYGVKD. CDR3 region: CAITASLTGGNTIYF. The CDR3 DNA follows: TGTGCCATCACCGCTTCGCTTACTGGTGGAAACACCATATATTTT.

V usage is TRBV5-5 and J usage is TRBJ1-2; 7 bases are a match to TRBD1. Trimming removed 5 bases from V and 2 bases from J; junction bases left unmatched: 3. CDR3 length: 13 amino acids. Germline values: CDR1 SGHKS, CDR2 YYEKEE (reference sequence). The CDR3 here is CASRLTGNYGYTF. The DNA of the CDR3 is TGTGCCAGCAGGTTGACAGGGAACTATGGCTACACCTTC.

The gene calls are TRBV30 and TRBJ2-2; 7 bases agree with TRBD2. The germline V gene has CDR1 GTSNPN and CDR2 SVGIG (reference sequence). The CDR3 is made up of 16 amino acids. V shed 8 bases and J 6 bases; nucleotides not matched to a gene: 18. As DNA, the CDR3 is TGTGCCGGCTCGACGCGGGCGGGAGTTGTGGCCGGGGAGCTGTTTTTT. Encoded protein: CAGSTRAGVVAGELFF.

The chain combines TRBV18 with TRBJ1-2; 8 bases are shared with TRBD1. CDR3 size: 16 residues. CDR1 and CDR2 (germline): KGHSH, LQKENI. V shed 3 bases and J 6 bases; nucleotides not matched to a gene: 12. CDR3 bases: TGTGCCAGCTCACCGATCCGGCGACAGGGGACTGATGGCTACACCTTC. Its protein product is CASSPIRRQGTDGYTF.

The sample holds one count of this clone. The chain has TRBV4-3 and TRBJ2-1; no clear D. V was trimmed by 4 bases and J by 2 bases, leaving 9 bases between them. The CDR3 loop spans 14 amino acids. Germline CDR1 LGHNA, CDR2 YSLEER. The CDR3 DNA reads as TGCGCCAGCAGCCCAAGCACGGCCTACAATGAGCAGTTCTTC. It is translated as CASSPSTAYNEQFF.

CDR3 residues: CASTRTEKSTEAFF. CDR3 coding DNA: TGTGCCAGCACCCGGACAGAGAAGAGCACTGAAGCTTTCTTT. This chain joins TRBV7-9 and TRBJ1-1; tentatively, D is TRBD1 (6 bases). Germline V gene lookup returns CDR1 SEHNR and CDR2 FQNEAQ (reference sequence). Trimming pared 7 bases from V and 4 bases from J, leaving 16 bases between. The CDR3 runs to 14 residues.

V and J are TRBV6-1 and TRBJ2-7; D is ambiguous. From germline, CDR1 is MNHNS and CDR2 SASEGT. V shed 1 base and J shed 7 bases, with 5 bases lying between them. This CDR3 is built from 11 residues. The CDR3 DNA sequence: TGTGCCAGCAGTGAAGTTCGGGAGCAGTACTTC. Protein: CASSEVREQYF.

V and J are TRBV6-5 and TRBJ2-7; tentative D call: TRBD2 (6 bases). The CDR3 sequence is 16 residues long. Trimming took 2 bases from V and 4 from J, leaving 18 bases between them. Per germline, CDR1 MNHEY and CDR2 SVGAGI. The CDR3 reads CASSYRSLAQTYEQYF. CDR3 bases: TGTGCCAGCAGTTACCGGTCCCTAGCGCAAACTTACGAGCAGTACTTC.

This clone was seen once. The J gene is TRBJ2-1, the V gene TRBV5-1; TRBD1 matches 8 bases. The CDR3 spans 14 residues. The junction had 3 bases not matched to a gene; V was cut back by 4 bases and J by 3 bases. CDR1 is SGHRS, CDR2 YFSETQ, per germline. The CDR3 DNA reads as TGCGCCAGCAGCCCGGGACAGGTCTACAATGAGCAGTTCTTC. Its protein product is CASSPGQVYNEQFF.

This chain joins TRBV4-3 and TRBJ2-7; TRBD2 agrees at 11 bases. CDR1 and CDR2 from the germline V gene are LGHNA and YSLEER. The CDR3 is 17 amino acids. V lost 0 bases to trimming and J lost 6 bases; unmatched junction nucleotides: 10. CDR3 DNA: TGCGCCAGCAGCCAAGATACCCTAGCGGGGGGCCGAGTCGAGCAGTACTTC. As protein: CASSQDTLAGGRVEQYF.

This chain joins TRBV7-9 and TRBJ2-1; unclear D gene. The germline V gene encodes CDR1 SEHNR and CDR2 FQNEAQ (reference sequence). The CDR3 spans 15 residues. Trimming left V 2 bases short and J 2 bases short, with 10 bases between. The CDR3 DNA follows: TGTGCCAGCAGCTTATCAGCTACTACCTACAATGAGCAGTTCTTC. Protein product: CASSLSATTYNEQFF.

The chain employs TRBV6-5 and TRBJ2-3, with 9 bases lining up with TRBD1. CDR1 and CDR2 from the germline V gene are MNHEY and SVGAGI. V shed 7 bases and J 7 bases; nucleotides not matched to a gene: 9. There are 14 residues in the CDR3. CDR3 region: CASTPGQGGNTQYF. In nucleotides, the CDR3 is TGTGCCAGCACCCCGGGACAGGGAGGTAATACGCAGTATTTT.

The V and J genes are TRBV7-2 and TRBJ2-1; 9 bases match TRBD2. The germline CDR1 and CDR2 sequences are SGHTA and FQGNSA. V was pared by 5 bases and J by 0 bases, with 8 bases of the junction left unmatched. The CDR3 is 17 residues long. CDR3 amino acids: CASSVGLALSSYNEQFF. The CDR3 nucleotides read TGTGCCAGCAGCGTCGGACTAGCGCTCTCCTCCTACAATGAGCAGTTCTTC.

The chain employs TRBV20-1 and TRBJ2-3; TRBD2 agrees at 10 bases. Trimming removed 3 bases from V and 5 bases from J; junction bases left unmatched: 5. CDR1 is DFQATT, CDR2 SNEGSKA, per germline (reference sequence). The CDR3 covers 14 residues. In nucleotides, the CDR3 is TGCAGTGCTAGTGGGCTAGCGGGAGTAGATACGCAGTATTTT. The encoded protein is CSASGLAGVDTQYF.

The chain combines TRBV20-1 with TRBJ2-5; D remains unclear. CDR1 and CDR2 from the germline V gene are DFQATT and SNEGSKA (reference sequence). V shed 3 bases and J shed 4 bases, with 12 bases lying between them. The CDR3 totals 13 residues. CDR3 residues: CSASFLSGETQYF. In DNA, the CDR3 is TGCAGTGCTAGTTTCCTATCGGGAGAGACCCAGTACTTC.

Written as DNA, the CDR3 is TGTGCCAGCAGCCCCGGGACAGCTACCAATCAGCCCCAGCATTTT. Its translation is CASSPGTATNQPQHF. The chain employs TRBV7-9 and TRBJ1-5, with 7 bases matching TRBD1. The trim removed 5 bases at V and 3 bases at J, leaving 7 bases unmatched. The CDR3 is made up of 15 amino acids. CDR1 is SEHNR and CDR2 is FQNEAQ in the germline V gene (reference sequence). Drawing the rest from reference TRBV7-9 and TRBJ1-5, the complete variable domain is DTGVSQNPRHKITKRGQNVTFRCDPISEHNRLYWYRQTLGQGPEFLTYFQNEAQLEKSRLLSDRFSAERPKGSFSTLEIQRTEQGDSAMYLCASSPGTATNQPQHFGDGTRLSIL.

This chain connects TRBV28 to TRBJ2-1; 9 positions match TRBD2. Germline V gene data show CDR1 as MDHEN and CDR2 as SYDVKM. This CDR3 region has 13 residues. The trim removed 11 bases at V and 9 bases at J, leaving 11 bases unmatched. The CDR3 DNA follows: TGTGCCTCCGCGAGGCGGGAGGGCTTTGAGCAGTTCTTC. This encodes CASARREGFEQFF. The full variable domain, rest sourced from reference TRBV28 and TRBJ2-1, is DVKVTQSSRYLVKRTGEKVFLECVQDMDHENMFWYRQDPGLGLRLIYFSYDVKMKEKGDIPEGYSVSREKKERFSLILESASTNQTSMYLCASARREGFEQFFGPGTRLTVL.

The CDR3 DNA reads TGTGCCAGCAGTTCGACAGGGGGTAGCAATCAGCCCCAGCATTTT. It yields the protein CASSSTGGSNQPQHF. The V gene is TRBV28, the J gene TRBJ1-5, with 9 bases fitting TRBD1. This CDR3 comprises 15 residues. Germline CDR1 reads MDHEN; CDR2 reads SYDVKM. V gave up 4 bases and J gave up 0 bases; unmatched junction bases: 1.

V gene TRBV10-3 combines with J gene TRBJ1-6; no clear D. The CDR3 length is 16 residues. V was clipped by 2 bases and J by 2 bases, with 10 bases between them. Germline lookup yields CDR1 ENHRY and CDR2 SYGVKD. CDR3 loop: CAISEKRSTYNSPLHF. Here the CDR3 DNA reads TGTGCCATCAGTGAGAAACGGAGTACCTATAATTCACCCCTCCACTTT.

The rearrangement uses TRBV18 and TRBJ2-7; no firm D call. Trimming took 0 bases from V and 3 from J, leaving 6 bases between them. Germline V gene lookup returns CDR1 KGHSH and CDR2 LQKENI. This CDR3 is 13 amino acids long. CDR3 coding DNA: TGTGCCAGCTCACCACCGGCTTACTACGAGCAGTACTTC. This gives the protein CASSPPAYYEQYF.